Following are 27 T cell receptor beta chains from one sample sequenced in a study of blood T cell repertoires in COVID-19. The assay was immunoSEQ multiplex PCR, and TCRdb's table has in-frame clones only and misses some. The sample holds around 240,000 clones, around 87% seen once. Input material: peripheral blood. All receptors derive from a woman younger than 45 who had recovered from COVID-19.

V gene TRBV5-1 combines with J gene TRBJ2-3; the D gene is possibly TRBD1 (6 bases). Germline lookup yields CDR1 SGHRS and CDR2 YFSETQ. The CDR3 contains 17 residues. Trimming pared 0 bases from V and 1 base from J, leaving 15 bases between. In DNA, the CDR3 is TGCGCCAGCAGCTTGGAGGGGACCGGACAGCGCACAGATACGCAGTATTTT. It codes for CASSLEGTGQRTDTQYF.

The genes are TRBV7-3 and TRBJ2-1; TRBD1 is a possible D gene (6 bases). The CDR3 covers 15 residues. V was pared by 5 bases and J by 5 bases, with 16 bases between. Germline V gene lookup returns CDR1 SGHTA and CDR2 FQGTGA. DNA for the CDR3: TGTGCCAGCAGCCGTACCGGGACAAGTAACAATGAGCAGTTCTTC. Encoded protein: CASSRTGTSNNEQFF.

The rearrangement links TRBV27 to TRBJ2-5; 9 bases agree with TRBD1. The junction had 20 bases not matched to a gene; V was cut back by 5 bases and J by 4 bases. This CDR3 is built from 19 residues. Germline CDR1 MNHEY, CDR2 SMNVEV (reference sequence). The CDR3 region is CASSPLTGGAVGGGETQYF. The CDR3 bases are TGTGCCAGCAGTCCGTTAACAGGGGGCGCGGTTGGGGGGGGAGAGACCCAGTACTTC.

The chain combines TRBV25-1 with TRBJ1-6; tentative D call: TRBD1 (5 bases). Trimming removed 5 bases from V and 6 bases from J, with 14 bases in between. Looked up from germline, CDR1 is MGHDK and CDR2 is SYGVNS. The CDR3 covers 15 residues. DNA of the CDR3: TGTGCCAGCAGTCGGGGGGAAGTTTTTAATTCACCCCTCCACTTT. It is translated as CASSRGEVFNSPLHF.

The CDR3 bases are TGCGCCAGCAGCTTGGGACTTTCCAATCAGCCCCAGCATTTT. This codes for CASSLGLSNQPQHF. The gene calls are TRBV5-1 and TRBJ1-5, with D uncertain. The V gene's germline CDR1 is SGHRS and CDR2 YFSETQ. V was cut by 0 bases and J by 3 bases, with 7 bases left in between. The CDR3 loop spans 14 amino acids.

The rearrangement links TRBV6-5 to TRBJ1-5, with D unclear. Germline V CDR1 and CDR2: MNHEY, SVGAGI. V lost 7 bases, J lost 1 base, and 11 bases lay in between. CDR3 length: 14 residues. Written as DNA, the CDR3 is TGTGCCAGCACCCCCGCTAGGAGCAATCAGCCCCAGCATTTT. Translated: CASTPARSNQPQHF.

The chain links TRBV2 to TRBJ2-2; TRBD1 matches at 11 bases. CDR1 is SNHLY, CDR2 FYNNEI, per germline. This CDR3 has 16 amino acids. J was trimmed by 6 bases and V by 4 bases; bases with no gene match: 7. The CDR3 region is CASSAPRDRGSGELFF. CDR3 DNA: TGTGCCAGCAGTGCCCCCCGGGACAGGGGGTCCGGGGAGCTGTTTTTT.

The count of this clone is one. The J gene is TRBJ1-1, the V gene TRBV27; D is ambiguous. V lost 4 bases and J lost 3, with 12 bases in between. The germline V gene encodes CDR1 MNHEY and CDR2 SMNVEV (reference sequence). This CDR3 contains 14 residues. CDR3 protein: CASSSPRLYTEAFF. The CDR3 nucleotides are TGTGCCAGCAGTTCCCCCCGTCTTTACACTGAAGCTTTCTTT.

CDR3 loop: CASSRDRGTYEQYF. The CDR3 DNA reads as TGTGCCAGCAGCAGGGACAGAGGGACCTACGAGCAGTACTTC. The V call is TRBV11-2, the J call TRBJ2-7, with 7 positions matching TRBD1. Germline lookup yields CDR1 SGHAT and CDR2 FQNNGV. V dropped 5 bases and J dropped 2; count of bases not matched to a gene: 6. The CDR3 length is 14 residues.

The sample holds one count of this clone. V gene TRBV5-3 combines with J gene TRBJ2-3; TRBD2 matches at 9 bases. TRBV5-3 is an ORF; its function is uncertain. The CDR3 sequence is 18 residues long. V was pared by 1 base and J by 2 bases, with 11 bases of the junction left unmatched. The CDR3 protein is CARSLSFSGGYLTDTQYF. The CDR3 region has the DNA TGTGCCAGAAGCTTGAGCTTTAGCGGGGGATACCTCACAGATACGCAGTATTTT.

This clone occurred a few times. V usage is TRBV6-5 and J usage is TRBJ2-1, with TRBD2 matching 13 bases. This CDR3 is 14 amino acids long. CDR1 is MNHEY and CDR2 is SVGAGI in the germline V gene. J gave up 5 bases and V 9 bases, and 4 bases lay outside the gene matches. Here the CDR3 reads CASGLAGDHNEQFF. The CDR3 DNA reads TGTGCCAGTGGACTAGCGGGGGACCACAATGAGCAGTTCTTC.

This rearrangement joins TRBV14 to TRBJ1-1; 7 nucleotides align to TRBD1. The CDR3 length is 17 residues. V gave up 3 bases and J gave up 4 bases; unmatched junction bases: 14. Per the germline V gene, CDR1 is SGHDN and CDR2 is FVKESK. In DNA, the CDR3 is TGTGCCAGCAGCCACCCTTTAGACAGGGTTGAATTCACTGAAGCTTTCTTT. Amino acid sequence: CASSHPLDRVEFTEAFF.

The genes are TRBV5-5 and TRBJ1-3, with a tentative D call TRBD1 (6 bases). Trimming stripped 4 bases from V and 2 bases from J, with 22 bases between. There are 18 residues in the CDR3. Germline assignment: CDR1 SGHKS and CDR2 YYEKEE (reference sequence). The CDR3, as DNA: TGTGCCAGCAGCGCTGCTCCCCTCAGGGGAGTAGCTGGAAACACCATATATTTT. The encoded protein is CASSAAPLRGVAGNTIYF.

The chain carries TRBV21-1 and TRBJ2-1; the DNA was not used to check the table's D call, TRBD1. TRBV21-1 is a known pseudogene. CDR3 length: 17 amino acids. The CDR3 spells CASRGSVTGPNYNEQFF. CDR3 DNA: TGTGCCAGCCGGGGATCCGTGACAGGTCCTAACTACAATGAGCAGTTCTTC.

The V and J genes are TRBV11-1 and TRBJ1-5, with TRBD1 as a possible D gene (5 bases). Germline values: CDR1 SGHAT, CDR2 FQDESV (reference sequence). Trimming pared 5 bases from V and 2 bases from J, leaving 10 bases between. The CDR3 contains 14 residues. The CDR3 DNA reads TGTGCCAGCAGCGAAGGACAAGGCAATCAGCCCCAGCATTTT. Translated: CASSEGQGNQPQHF.

The CDR3 loop is CASSFETGVPNTEAFF. The CDR3 region has the DNA TGCGCCAGCAGCTTCGAGACAGGGGTCCCCAACACTGAAGCTTTCTTT. V is TRBV5-1 and J is TRBJ1-1, with TRBD1 matching over 8 bases. This CDR3 contains 16 residues. V was pared by 2 bases and J by 2 bases, with 8 bases of the junction left unmatched. In germline, CDR1 is SGHRS, CDR2 YFSETQ.

This clone was seen just once. CDR3: CASSLGVGLAKNIQYF. In DNA form, the CDR3 reads TGCGCCAGCAGCTTGGGGGTGGGGCTAGCCAAAAACATTCAGTACTTC. The V and J genes are TRBV5-1 and TRBJ2-4, with D possibly matching TRBD1 (5 bases). The germline V gene encodes CDR1 SGHRS and CDR2 YFSETQ. The CDR3 runs to 16 residues. The V end lost 0 bases, the J end lost 0 bases, and 10 bases lay between the germline ends.

The rearrangement joins TRBV25-1 to TRBJ1-4, with TRBD1 matching 7 bases. J was trimmed by 6 bases and V by 2 bases; bases with no gene match: 3. The germline gives CDR1 MGHDK, CDR2 SYGVNS. This CDR3 is built from 14 residues. The CDR3 nucleotides are TGTGCCAGCAGTGAAGCGACAGGGCATGAAAAACTGTTTTTT. Its translation is CASSEATGHEKLFF.

The chain is built from TRBV4-2 and TRBJ2-7; 10 bases are a match to TRBD1. CDR1 and CDR2 from the germline V gene are LGHNA and YNFKEQ. V trimming: 10 bases; J trimming: 4 bases; junction bases outside the gene matches: 7. This CDR3 is 13 amino acids long. CDR3 DNA: TGTGCCACCGGGACAGGGGACCTGTACGAGCAGTACTTC. It codes for CATGTGDLYEQYF.

The rearrangement joins TRBV6-1 to TRBJ2-3, with 10 nucleotides matching TRBD2. CDR1 MNHNS and CDR2 SASEGT come from the germline V gene. After removal of 3 bases from V and 5 bases from J, the junction contained 5 bases not matched to a gene. There are 15 residues in the CDR3. The CDR3 DNA is TGTGCCAGCAGTGACCCAAGACTAGCGGGAGATACGCAGTATTTT. This gives the protein CASSDPRLAGDTQYF.

This sequence joins TRBV7-8 and TRBJ1-2; 9 nucleotides align to TRBD1. Germline V gene data show CDR1 as SGHVS and CDR2 as FQNEAQ. V lost 0 bases, J lost 5 bases, and 4 bases stayed unmatched. This CDR3 region has 15 residues. The CDR3 spells CASSLASGQGYGYTF. For the CDR3, the DNA is TGTGCCAGCAGCTTAGCTTCGGGACAGGGTTATGGCTACACCTTC.

The table lists this clone with a few counts. V and J are TRBV15 and TRBJ2-7, with a possible D match to TRBD2 (6 bases). The CDR3 runs 12 residues. CDR1 and CDR2 from the germline V gene are LNHNV and YYDKDF (reference sequence). The V and J ends lost 3 bases and 7 bases respectively, with 10 bases between them. CDR3 amino acids: CATSSGGKEQYF. The CDR3 nucleotides read TGTGCCACCAGCAGTGGGGGGAAGGAGCAGTACTTC.

The V gene is TRBV6-5, the J gene TRBJ1-2; no definite D call. This CDR3 region has 14 residues. Trimming left V 4 bases short and J 3 bases short, with 12 bases between. Germline V gene sequence: CDR1 MNHEY, CDR2 SVGAGI. The CDR3 spells CASSSTGGHYGYTF. CDR3 DNA sequence: TGTGCCAGCAGTTCGACTGGTGGCCACTATGGCTACACCTTC.

V gene TRBV19 combines with J gene TRBJ2-6; 9 bases map to TRBD1. Germline V gene lookup returns CDR1 LNHDA and CDR2 SQIVND (reference sequence). J gave up 0 bases and V 5 bases, and 5 bases lay outside the gene matches. The CDR3 length is 17 residues. This chain's CDR3 is CASSRGQGLSGANVLTF. CDR3 nucleotides: TGTGCCAGTAGTCGGGGACAGGGCCTCTCTGGGGCCAACGTCCTGACTTTC. The complete variable domain, with remaining parts taken from reference TRBV19 and TRBJ2-6, reads DGGITQSPKYLFRKEGQNVTLSCEQNLNHDAMYWYRQDPGQGLRLIYYSQIVNDFQKGDIAEGYSVSREKKESFPLTVTSAQKNPTAFYLCASSRGQGLSGANVLTFGAGSRLTVL.

This chain links TRBV19 with TRBJ2-1; 7 bases are a match to TRBD1. From germline, CDR1 is LNHDA and CDR2 SQIVND (reference sequence). There are 20 residues in the CDR3. The V segment lost 8 bases and the J segment 0 bases; nucleotides outside the gene matches: 22. The CDR3 DNA follows: TGTGCCAGTCCCTTGTTCCAATCCGAAGGGGGCGGGCACTCCTACAATGAGCAGTTCTTC. Translating gives CASPLFQSEGGGHSYNEQFF.

The chain combines TRBV7-2 with TRBJ1-6; 8 positions match TRBD1. Germline V gene sequence: CDR1 SGHTA, CDR2 FQGNSA. The J segment lost 5 bases and the V segment lost 4 bases, leaving 7 bases of the junction unmatched. CDR3 length: 16 amino acids. CDR3 protein: CASSYDRTGNNSPLHF. CDR3 in DNA: TGTGCCAGCAGCTACGACCGGACAGGGAATAATTCACCCCTCCACTTT.

CDR3 in DNA: TGTGCCAGCAGCCTAAGCGCGGGGAGCGGCACAGATACGCAGTATTTT. It encodes CASSLSAGSGTDTQYF. The chain joins TRBV7-9 to TRBJ2-3, with a weak D call TRBD2 (6 bases). CDR1 SEHNR and CDR2 FQNEAQ come from the germline V gene (reference sequence). The CDR3 runs 16 residues. The germline V and J ends were trimmed by 5 bases and 1 base, with 16 bases remaining between them.